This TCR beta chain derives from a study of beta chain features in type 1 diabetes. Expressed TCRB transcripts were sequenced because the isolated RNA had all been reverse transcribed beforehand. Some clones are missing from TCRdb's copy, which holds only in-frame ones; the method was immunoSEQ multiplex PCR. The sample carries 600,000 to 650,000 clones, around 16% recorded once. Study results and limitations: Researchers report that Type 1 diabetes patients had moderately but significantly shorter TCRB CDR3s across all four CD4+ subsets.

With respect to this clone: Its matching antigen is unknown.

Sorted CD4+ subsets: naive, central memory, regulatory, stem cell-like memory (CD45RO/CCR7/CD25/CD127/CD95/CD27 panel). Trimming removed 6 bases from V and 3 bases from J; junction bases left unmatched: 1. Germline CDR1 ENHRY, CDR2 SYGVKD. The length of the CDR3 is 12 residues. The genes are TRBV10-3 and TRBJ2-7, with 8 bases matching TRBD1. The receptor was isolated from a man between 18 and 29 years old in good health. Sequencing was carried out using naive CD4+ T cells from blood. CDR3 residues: CAIRTGGYEQYF. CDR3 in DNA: TGTGCCATCAGAACAGGGGGCTACGAGCAGTACTTC.